One sample yielded the 17 T cell receptor beta chains listed below, sequenced in a study of T-cell memory formation after mild COVID-19. TCRdb redid the calling of the 5' RACE reads with MiXCR, one entry per CDR3 protein. The data hold approximately 300,000 distinct CDR3 sequences, with about 15% observed a single time. The sequencing input was PBMCs or a T cell subset sorted from them (not recorded which). Receptors originate from a man in his late teens or twenties who had mild COVID-19 (a few samples of this study predate the infection). Cell type and time point are not known.

The J gene is TRBJ2-3, the V gene TRBV4-1; a weak D match, TRBD2 (6 bases). The germline gives CDR1 MGHRA, CDR2 YSYEKL. The CDR3 is made up of 18 amino acids. V was pared by 1 base and J by 4 bases, with 21 bases between. This CDR3 is CASSQVRAGPGGPDTQYF. In DNA, the CDR3 is TGCGCCAGCAGCCAAGTAAGGGCCGGTCCCGGGGGTCCAGATACGCAGTATTTT.

The gene calls are TRBV20-1 and TRBJ2-7; TRBD2 matches at 8 bases. Germline V gene data show CDR1 as DFQATT and CDR2 as SNEGSKA (reference sequence). This CDR3 has 14 amino acids. V trimming: 5 bases; J trimming: 4 bases; junction bases outside the gene matches: 10. Written as DNA, the CDR3 is TGCAGTGCTGCCAGGGTTAGCGGGGATTACGAGCAGTACGTC. It encodes CSAARVSGDYEQYV.

This clonotype was found a few times. The chain couples TRBV4-3 to TRBJ1-3; weak D call: TRBD1 (5 bases). This CDR3 has 16 amino acids. V lost 2 bases, J lost 2 bases, and 13 bases lay in between. CDR1 is LGHNA, CDR2 YSLEER, per germline. The CDR3 here is CASSQIPTDAGNTIYF. The DNA of the CDR3 is TGCGCCAGCAGCCAAATCCCGACAGATGCTGGAAACACCATATATTTT.

The chain carries TRBV5-1 and TRBJ1-1; tentatively, D is TRBD1 (5 bases). Germline V CDR1 and CDR2: SGHRS, YFSETQ. Trimming stripped 5 bases from V and 6 bases from J, with 20 bases between. The CDR3 runs to 15 residues. The CDR3 DNA reads TGCGCCAGCAGACTGGGGGTAAGGGTTCGGGCTGAAGCTTTCTTT. Translating it yields CASRLGVRVRAEAFF.

This clonotype was picked up a small number of times. V gene TRBV28 combines with J gene TRBJ1-6, with TRBD1 as a possible D gene (5 bases). This CDR3 comprises 17 residues. Trimming stripped 1 base from V and 9 bases from J, with 19 bases between. The germline V gene encodes CDR1 MDHEN and CDR2 SYDVKM. The CDR3 here is CASSLLDWEGNISPLHF. The CDR3 coding sequence is TGTGCCAGCAGTTTATTAGACTGGGAGGGGAACATTTCACCCCTCCACTTT. The full variable domain, with the rest looked up from reference TRBV28 and TRBJ1-6, is DVKVTQSSRYLVKRTGEKVFLECVQDMDHENMFWYRQDPGLGLRLIYFSYDVKMKEKGDIPEGYSVSREKKERFSLILESASTNQTSMYLCASSLLDWEGNISPLHFGNGTRLTVT.

A few counts support this clonotype. The rearrangement links TRBV5-6 to TRBJ2-6, with D tentatively TRBD1 (5 bases). Per germline, CDR1 SGHDT and CDR2 YYEEEE. The CDR3 contains 16 residues. Trimming took 3 bases from V and 0 from J, leaving 10 bases between them. In nucleotides, the CDR3 is TGTGCCAGCAGCTGGGGCTTACACTCTGGGGCCAACGTCCTGACTTTC. As protein: CASSWGLHSGANVLTF.

This chain connects TRBV10-3 to TRBJ2-1, with 9 bases that match TRBD2. CDR1 and CDR2 (germline): ENHRY, SYGVKD. Unmatched junction bases numbered 5, after V lost 7 bases and J lost 7 bases. The CDR3 extends over 13 amino acids. This CDR3 is CAITAGGINEQFF. The CDR3 DNA follows: TGTGCCATCACGGCGGGGGGGATAAATGAGCAGTTCTTC.

This clonotype was observed at least ten times. The chain uses TRBV5-1 and TRBJ1-2, with D perhaps TRBD1 (6 bases). The CDR3 spans 17 residues. Germline CDR1 SGHRS, CDR2 YFSETQ. Trimming stripped 2 bases from V and 7 bases from J, with 24 bases between. The CDR3 coding sequence is TGCGCCAGCAGCTTACGGGGGCCTCGATCGATAGAGGGTGGCTACACCTTC. Amino acid sequence: CASSLRGPRSIEGGYTF.

J is TRBJ1-1 and V is TRBV7-9; no clear D gene. Per the germline V gene, CDR1 is SEHNR and CDR2 is FQNEAQ (reference sequence). CDR3 size: 17 residues. The V and J ends lost 5 bases and 4 bases respectively, with 23 bases between them. CDR3 nucleotide sequence: TGTGCCAGCAGCCCAATAGTGGTCAGAATCTTCGGCACTGAAGCTTTCTTT. Amino acid sequence: CASSPIVVRIFGTEAFF.

This clonotype was observed at least ten times. V usage is TRBV5-1 and J usage is TRBJ2-3; 9 bases line up with TRBD2. The germline V gene encodes CDR1 SGHRS and CDR2 YFSETQ. The V gene end was trimmed by 4 bases and the J gene end by 0 bases; junction bases not matched to a gene: 6. The CDR3 loop spans 16 amino acids. The CDR3 protein is CASSLRLAASTDTQYF. The DNA for the CDR3 is TGCGCCAGCAGCCTCCGACTAGCGGCTAGCACAGATACGCAGTATTTT.

This clonotype was observed at least ten times. V usage is TRBV5-1 and J usage is TRBJ2-2, with a possible D match to TRBD2 (7 bases). V lost 3 bases to trimming and J lost 4 bases, with 13 bases between them. The CDR3 totals 15 residues. Looked up from germline, CDR1 is SGHRS and CDR2 is YFSETQ. The CDR3 sequence: CASSSRGASTGELFF. CDR3 DNA: TGCGCCAGCAGCTCACGGGGGGCGTCCACCGGGGAGCTGTTTTTT.

The chain couples TRBV25-1 to TRBJ1-1; D might be TRBD1 (6 bases). V lost 4 bases to trimming and J lost 5 bases, with 14 bases between them. The length of the CDR3 is 14 residues. Germline lookup yields CDR1 MGHDK and CDR2 SYGVNS. This CDR3 reads CASSGQGMRTEAFF. The CDR3, as DNA: TGTGCCAGCAGTGGGCAGGGGATGAGGACTGAAGCTTTCTTT.

This clonotype was seen more than once but under ten times. The rearrangement joins TRBV4-1 to TRBJ2-5; the D gene could be TRBD1 or TRBD2 (5 bases each). The germline V and J ends were trimmed by 0 bases and 7 bases, with 12 bases remaining between them. The CDR3 is 14 residues long. Germline V gives CDR1 MGHRA, CDR2 YSYEKL. DNA of the CDR3: TGCGCCAGCAGCCAAGAAGGGGCAGGGAGGACCCAGTACTTC. As protein: CASSQEGAGRTQYF.

This clonotype has more than one count but fewer than ten. Sequence at one end of the junction differs from germline and may be a read error. The gene calls are TRBV20-1 and TRBJ2-1, with D possibly TRBD2 on 6 matching bases. Germline CDR1 DFQATT, CDR2 SNEGSKA (reference sequence). The CDR3 is 12 amino acids. The CDR3 is CSAREQLACPIF. In DNA form, the CDR3 reads TGCAGTGCTAGAGAGCAACTAGCCTGCCCCATCTTC.

The CDR3 DNA reads TGTGCCAGCAGGCCGAGGAGGAACACTGAAGCTTTCTTT. This sequence encodes CASRPRRNTEAFF. The chain has TRBV6-2 or TRBV6-3 and TRBJ1-1, with D unclear. This CDR3 contains 13 residues. V lost 6 bases to trimming and J lost 1 base, with 9 bases between them. Per germline, CDR1 MNHEY and CDR2 SVGEGT.

The sample holds a few counts of this clonotype. V is TRBV10-3 and J is TRBJ1-1; D call uncertain. The germline V and J ends were trimmed by 4 bases and 1 base, with 7 bases remaining between them. CDR1 and CDR2 (germline): ENHRY, SYGVKD. CDR3 length: 13 amino acids. The CDR3 DNA sequence: TGTGCCATCAGTGCCTCAACGAACACTGAAGCTTTCTTT. Protein product: CAISASTNTEAFF.

This clonotype came up a few times. This chain links TRBV5-1 with TRBJ2-5; a possible D gene is TRBD2 (6 bases). V was shortened by 2 bases and J by 0 bases, with 14 bases between the two germline ends. The CDR3 is made up of 16 amino acids. CDR1 is SGHRS and CDR2 is YFSETQ in the germline V gene. This CDR3 is CASSFPGVVDQETQYF. In DNA form, the CDR3 reads TGCGCCAGCAGCTTTCCGGGGGTTGTGGACCAAGAGACCCAGTACTTC. Variable domain in full (rest from reference TRBV5-1 and TRBJ2-5): KAGVTQTPRYLIKTRGQQVTLSCSPISGHRSVSWYQQTPGQGLQFLFEYFSETQRNKGNFPGRFSGRQFSNSRSEMNVSTLELGDSALYLCASSFPGVVDQETQYFGPGTRLLVL.